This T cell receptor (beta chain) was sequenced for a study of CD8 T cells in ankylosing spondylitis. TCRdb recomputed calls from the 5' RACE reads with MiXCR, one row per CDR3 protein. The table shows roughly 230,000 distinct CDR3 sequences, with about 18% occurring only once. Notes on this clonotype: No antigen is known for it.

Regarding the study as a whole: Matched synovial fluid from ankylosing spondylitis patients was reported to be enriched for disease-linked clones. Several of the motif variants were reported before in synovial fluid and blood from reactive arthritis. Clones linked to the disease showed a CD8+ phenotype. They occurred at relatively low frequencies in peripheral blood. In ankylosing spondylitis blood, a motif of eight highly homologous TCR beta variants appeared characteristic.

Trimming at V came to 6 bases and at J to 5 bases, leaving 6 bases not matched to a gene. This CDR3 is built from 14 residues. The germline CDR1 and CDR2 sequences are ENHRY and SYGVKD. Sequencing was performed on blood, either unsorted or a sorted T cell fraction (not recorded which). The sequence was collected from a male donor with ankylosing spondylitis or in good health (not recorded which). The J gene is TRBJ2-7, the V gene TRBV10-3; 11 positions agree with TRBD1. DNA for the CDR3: TGTGCCATCAGGGACAGGGGGCGTTTGGACGAGCAGTACTTC. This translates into CAIRDRGRLDEQYF.